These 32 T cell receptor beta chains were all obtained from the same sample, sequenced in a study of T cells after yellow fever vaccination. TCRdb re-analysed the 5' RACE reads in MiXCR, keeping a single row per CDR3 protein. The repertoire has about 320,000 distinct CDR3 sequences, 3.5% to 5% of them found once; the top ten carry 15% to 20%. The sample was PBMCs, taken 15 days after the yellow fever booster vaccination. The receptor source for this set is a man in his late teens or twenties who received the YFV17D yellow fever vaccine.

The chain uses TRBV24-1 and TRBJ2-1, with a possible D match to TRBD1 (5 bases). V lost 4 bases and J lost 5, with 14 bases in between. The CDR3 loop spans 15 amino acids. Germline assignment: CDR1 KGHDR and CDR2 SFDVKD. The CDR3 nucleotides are TGTGCCACCAGTGACACCACAGGCGACGACAATGAGCAGTTCTTC. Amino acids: CATSDTTGDDNEQFF.

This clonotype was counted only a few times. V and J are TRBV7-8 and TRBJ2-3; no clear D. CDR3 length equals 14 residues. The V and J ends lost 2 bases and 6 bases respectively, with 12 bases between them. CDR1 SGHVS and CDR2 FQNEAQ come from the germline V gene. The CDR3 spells CASSLNPFGDTQYF. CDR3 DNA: TGTGCCAGCAGCTTAAACCCTTTTGGGGATACGCAGTATTTT.

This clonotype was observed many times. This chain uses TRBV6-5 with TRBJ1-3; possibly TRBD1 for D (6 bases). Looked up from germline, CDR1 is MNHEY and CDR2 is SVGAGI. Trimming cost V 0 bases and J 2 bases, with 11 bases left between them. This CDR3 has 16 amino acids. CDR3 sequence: CASSYSLQGTGNTIYF. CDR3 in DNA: TGTGCCAGCAGTTACTCCCTGCAGGGGACTGGAAACACCATATATTTT.

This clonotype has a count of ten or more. CDR3 sequence: CASSPITGAGGTQYF. In nucleotides, the CDR3 is TGTGCCAGCAGTCCAATTACAGGGGCGGGAGGGACCCAGTACTTC. J is TRBJ2-5 and V is TRBV6-5, with a tentative D call TRBD2 (8 bases). The V gene lost 5 bases and the J gene lost 7 bases, with 20 bases spanning the gap. Germline CDR1 MNHEY, CDR2 SVGAGI. The CDR3 covers 15 residues.

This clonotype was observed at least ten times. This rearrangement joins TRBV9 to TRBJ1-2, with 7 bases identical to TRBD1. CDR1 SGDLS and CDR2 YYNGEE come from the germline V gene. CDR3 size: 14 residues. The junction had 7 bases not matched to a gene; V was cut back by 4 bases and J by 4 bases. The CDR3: CASSLMTGSYGYTF. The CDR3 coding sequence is TGTGCCAGCAGCCTCATGACAGGGTCCTATGGCTACACCTTC.

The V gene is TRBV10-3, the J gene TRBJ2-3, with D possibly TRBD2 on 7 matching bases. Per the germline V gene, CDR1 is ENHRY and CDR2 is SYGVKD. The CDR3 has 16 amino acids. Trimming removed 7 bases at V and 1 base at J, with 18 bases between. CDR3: CAIKPRRGAGTDTQYF. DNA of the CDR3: TGTGCCATCAAACCCCGACGGGGGGCCGGCACAGATACGCAGTATTTT.

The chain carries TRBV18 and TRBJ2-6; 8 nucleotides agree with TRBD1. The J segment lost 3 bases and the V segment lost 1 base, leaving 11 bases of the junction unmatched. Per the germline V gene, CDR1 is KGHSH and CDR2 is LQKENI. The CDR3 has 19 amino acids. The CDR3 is CASSPQRGQGLVGANVLTF. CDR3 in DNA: TGTGCCAGCTCACCACAACGCGGACAGGGCCTCGTTGGGGCCAACGTCCTGACTTTC.

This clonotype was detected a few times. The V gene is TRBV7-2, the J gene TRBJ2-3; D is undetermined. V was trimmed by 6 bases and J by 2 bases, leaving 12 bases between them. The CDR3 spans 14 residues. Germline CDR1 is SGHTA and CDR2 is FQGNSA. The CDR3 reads CASSPDAYTDTQYF. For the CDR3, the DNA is TGTGCCAGCAGTCCAGACGCGTACACAGATACGCAGTATTTT. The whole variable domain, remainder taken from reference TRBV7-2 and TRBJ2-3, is GAGVSQSPSNKVTEKGKDVELRCDPISGHTALYWYRQSLGQGLEFLIYFQGNSAPDKSGLPSDRFSAERTGGSVSTLTIQRTQQEDSAVYLCASSPDAYTDTQYFGPGTRLTVL.

The DNA of the CDR3 is TGCAGCGCTGGGTACAGGTACAATGAGCAGTTCTTC. It translates to CSAGYRYNEQFF. V is TRBV29-1 and J is TRBJ2-1, with a weak D call TRBD1 (5 bases). Germline V gene data show CDR1 as SQVTM and CDR2 as ANQGSEA. V was cut by 7 bases and J by 4 bases, with 11 bases left in between. The CDR3 runs to 12 residues.

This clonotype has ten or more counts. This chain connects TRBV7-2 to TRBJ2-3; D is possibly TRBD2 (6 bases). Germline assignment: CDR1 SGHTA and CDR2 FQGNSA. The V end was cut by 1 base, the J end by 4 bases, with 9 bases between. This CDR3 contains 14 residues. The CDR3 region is CASSLVASADTQYF. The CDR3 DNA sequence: TGTGCCAGCAGCTTAGTCGCTAGCGCAGATACGCAGTATTTT. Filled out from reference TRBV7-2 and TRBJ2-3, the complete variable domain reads GAGVSQSPSNKVTEKGKDVELRCDPISGHTALYWYRQSLGQGLEFLIYFQGNSAPDKSGLPSDRFSAERTGGSVSTLTIQRTQQEDSAVYLCASSLVASADTQYFGPGTRLTVL.

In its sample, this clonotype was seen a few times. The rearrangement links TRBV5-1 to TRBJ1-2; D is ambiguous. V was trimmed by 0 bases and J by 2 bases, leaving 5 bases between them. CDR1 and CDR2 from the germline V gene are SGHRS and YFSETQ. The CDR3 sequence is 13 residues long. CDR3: CASSLEVNYGYTF. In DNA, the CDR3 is TGCGCCAGCAGCTTGGAAGTAAACTATGGCTACACCTTC.

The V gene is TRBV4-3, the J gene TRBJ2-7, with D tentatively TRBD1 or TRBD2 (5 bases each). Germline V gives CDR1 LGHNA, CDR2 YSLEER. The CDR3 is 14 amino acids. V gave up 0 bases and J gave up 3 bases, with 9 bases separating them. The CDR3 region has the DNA TGCGCCAGCAGCCAAGATTGGGGGTTCTACGAGCAGTACTTC. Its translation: CASSQDWGFYEQYF.

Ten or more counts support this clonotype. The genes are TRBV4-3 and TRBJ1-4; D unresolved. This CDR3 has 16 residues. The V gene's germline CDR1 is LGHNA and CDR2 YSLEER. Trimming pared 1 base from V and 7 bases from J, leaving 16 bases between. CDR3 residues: CASSQGATLGGEKLFF. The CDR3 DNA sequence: TGCGCCAGCAGCCAAGGGGCTACCCTCGGTGGTGAAAAACTGTTTTTT.

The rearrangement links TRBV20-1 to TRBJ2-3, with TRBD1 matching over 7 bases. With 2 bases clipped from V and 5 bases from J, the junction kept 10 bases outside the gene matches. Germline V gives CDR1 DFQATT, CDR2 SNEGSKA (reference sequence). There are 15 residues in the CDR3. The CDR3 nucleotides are TGCAGTGCTAGATCAGAGGGGGCTCCAGGAGATACGCAGTATTTT. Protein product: CSARSEGAPGDTQYF.

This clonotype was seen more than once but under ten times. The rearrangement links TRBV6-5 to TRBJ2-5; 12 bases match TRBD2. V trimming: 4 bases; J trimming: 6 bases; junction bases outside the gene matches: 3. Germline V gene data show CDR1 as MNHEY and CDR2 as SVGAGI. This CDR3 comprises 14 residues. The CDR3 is CASSSWTSGKTQYF. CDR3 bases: TGTGCCAGCAGTTCCTGGACTAGCGGGAAGACCCAGTACTTC.

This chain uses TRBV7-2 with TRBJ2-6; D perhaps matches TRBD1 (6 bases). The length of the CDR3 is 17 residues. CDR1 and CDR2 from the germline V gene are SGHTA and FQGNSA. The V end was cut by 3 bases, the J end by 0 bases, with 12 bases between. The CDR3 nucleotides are TGTGCCAGCAGCTTTGACAGGAGACTCTCTGGGGCCAACGTCCTGACTTTC. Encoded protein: CASSFDRRLSGANVLTF.

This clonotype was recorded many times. The CDR3 DNA reads TGTGCCAGCAGCATGGGGGGGACAACTGAAGCTTTCTTT. Protein: CASSMGGTTEAFF. The rearrangement uses TRBV7-6 and TRBJ1-1, with D possibly TRBD1 on 6 matching bases. Trimming shortened V by 5 bases and J by 5 bases, and 12 bases separated the two germline ends. Germline V CDR1 and CDR2: SGHVS, FNYEAQ. The CDR3 is 13 residues long.

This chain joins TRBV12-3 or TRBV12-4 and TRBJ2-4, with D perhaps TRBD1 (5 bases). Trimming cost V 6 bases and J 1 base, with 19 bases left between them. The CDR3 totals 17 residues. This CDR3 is CASSHRRRNKAKNIQYF. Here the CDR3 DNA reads TGTGCCAGCAGCCACAGGCGAAGAAACAAGGCCAAAAACATTCAGTACTTC.

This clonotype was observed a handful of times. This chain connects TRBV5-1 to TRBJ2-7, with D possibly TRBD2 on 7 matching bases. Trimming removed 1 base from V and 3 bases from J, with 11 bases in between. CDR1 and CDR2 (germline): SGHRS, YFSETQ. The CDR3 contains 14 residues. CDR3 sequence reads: CASSLLGGVYEQYF. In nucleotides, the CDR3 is TGCGCCAGCAGCTTGCTAGGGGGGGTCTACGAGCAGTACTTC.

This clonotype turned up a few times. In DNA, the CDR3 is TGTGCCAGCAGCGTAGCTGTGGGGGACCTTTACGAGCAGTACTTC. This sequence encodes CASSVAVGDLYEQYF. The J gene is TRBJ2-7, the V gene TRBV9; D tentatively fits TRBD1 or TRBD2 (5 bases each). The germline V gene has CDR1 SGDLS and CDR2 YYNGEE. The V end lost 0 bases, the J end lost 4 bases, and 14 bases lay between the germline ends. This CDR3 region has 15 residues. Complete variable domain (other parts from reference TRBV9 and TRBJ2-7): DSGVTQTPKHLITATGQRVTLRCSPRSGDLSVYWYQQSLDQGLQFLIQYYNGEERAKGNILERFSAQQFPDLHSELNLSSLELGDSALYFCASSVAVGDLYEQYFGPGTRLTVT.

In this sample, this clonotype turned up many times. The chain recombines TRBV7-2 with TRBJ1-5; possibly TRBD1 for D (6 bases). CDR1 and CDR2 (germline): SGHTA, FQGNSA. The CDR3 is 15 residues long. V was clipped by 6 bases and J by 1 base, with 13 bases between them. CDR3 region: CASSRQGTSNQPQHF. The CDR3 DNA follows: TGTGCCAGCAGTCGTCAGGGGACGAGCAATCAGCCCCAGCATTTT.

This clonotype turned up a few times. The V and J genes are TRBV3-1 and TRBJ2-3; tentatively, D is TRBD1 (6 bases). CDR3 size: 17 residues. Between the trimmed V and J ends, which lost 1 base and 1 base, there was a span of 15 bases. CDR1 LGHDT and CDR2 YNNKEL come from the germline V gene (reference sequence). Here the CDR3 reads CASSQGGWGPGTDTQYF. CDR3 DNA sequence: TGTGCCAGCAGCCAAGGAGGATGGGGGCCCGGCACAGATACGCAGTATTTT.

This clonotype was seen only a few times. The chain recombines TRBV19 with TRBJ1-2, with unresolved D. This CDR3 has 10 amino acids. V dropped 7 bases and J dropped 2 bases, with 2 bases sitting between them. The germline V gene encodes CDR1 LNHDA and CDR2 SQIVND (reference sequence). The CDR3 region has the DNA TGTGCCAGTAAGAACTATGGCTACACCTTC. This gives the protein CASKNYGYTF.

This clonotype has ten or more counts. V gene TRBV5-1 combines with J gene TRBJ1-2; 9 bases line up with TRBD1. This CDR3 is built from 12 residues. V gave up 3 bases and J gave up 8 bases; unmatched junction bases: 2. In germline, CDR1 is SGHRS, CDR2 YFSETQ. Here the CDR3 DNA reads TGCGCCAGCAGCTCGGGACAGGGCGGCTACACCTTC. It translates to CASSSGQGGYTF.

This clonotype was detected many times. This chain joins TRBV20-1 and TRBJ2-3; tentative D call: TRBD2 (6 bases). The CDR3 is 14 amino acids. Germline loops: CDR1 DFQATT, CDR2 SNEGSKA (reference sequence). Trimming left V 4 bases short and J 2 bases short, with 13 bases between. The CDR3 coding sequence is TGCAGTGCTATGTACGGGGGTACCACAGATACGCAGTATTTT. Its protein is CSAMYGGTTDTQYF.

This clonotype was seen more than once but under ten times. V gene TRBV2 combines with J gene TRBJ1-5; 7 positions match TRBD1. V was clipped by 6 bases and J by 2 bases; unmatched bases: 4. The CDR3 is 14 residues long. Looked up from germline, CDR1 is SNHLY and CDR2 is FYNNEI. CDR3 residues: CASRRQGGNQPQHF. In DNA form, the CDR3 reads TGTGCCAGCAGGCGGCAGGGGGGCAATCAGCCCCAGCATTTT.

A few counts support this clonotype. This CDR3 reads CASSQDWQVTVDTQYF. The CDR3 DNA reads as TGCGCCAGCAGCCAAGATTGGCAGGTGACAGTGGATACGCAGTATTTT. The chain links TRBV4-3 to TRBJ2-3; weak D call: TRBD1 (5 bases). V was clipped by 0 bases and J by 6 bases, with 16 bases between them. The CDR3 covers 16 residues. In germline, CDR1 is LGHNA, CDR2 YSLEER.

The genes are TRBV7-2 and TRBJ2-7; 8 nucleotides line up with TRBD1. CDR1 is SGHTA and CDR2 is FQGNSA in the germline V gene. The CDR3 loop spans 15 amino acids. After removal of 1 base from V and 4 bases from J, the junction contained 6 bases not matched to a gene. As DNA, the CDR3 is TGTGCCAGCAGCTTAGGGACAGGGTTTTTGTACGAGCAGTACTTC. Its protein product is CASSLGTGFLYEQYF.

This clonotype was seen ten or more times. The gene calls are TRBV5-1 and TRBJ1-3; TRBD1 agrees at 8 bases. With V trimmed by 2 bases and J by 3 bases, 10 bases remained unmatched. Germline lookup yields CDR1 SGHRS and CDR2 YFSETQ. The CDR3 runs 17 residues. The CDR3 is CASSLGLMDRVGNTIYF. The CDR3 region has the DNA TGCGCCAGCAGCTTAGGTCTGATGGACAGGGTTGGAAACACCATATATTTT.

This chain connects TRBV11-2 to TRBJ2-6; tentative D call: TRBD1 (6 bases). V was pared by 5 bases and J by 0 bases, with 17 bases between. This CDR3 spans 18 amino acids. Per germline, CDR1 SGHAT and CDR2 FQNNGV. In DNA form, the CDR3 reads TGTGCCAGCAGCACAACCCTACAGGGCGGCTCTGGGGCCAACGTCCTGACTTTC. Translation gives CASSTTLQGGSGANVLTF.

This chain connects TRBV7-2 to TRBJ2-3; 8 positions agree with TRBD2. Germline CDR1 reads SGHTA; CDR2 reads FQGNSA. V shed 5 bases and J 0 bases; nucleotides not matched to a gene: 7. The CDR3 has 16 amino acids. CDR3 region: CASSGRPGGSTDTQYF. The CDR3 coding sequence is TGTGCCAGCAGCGGCCGTCCGGGGGGGAGCACAGATACGCAGTATTTT.

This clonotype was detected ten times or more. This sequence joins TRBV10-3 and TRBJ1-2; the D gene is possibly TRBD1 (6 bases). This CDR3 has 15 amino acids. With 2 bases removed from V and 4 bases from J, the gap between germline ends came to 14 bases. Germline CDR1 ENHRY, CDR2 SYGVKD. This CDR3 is CAISETGTGSYGYTF. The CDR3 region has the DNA TGTGCCATCAGTGAGACCGGTACAGGGAGCTATGGCTACACCTTC.